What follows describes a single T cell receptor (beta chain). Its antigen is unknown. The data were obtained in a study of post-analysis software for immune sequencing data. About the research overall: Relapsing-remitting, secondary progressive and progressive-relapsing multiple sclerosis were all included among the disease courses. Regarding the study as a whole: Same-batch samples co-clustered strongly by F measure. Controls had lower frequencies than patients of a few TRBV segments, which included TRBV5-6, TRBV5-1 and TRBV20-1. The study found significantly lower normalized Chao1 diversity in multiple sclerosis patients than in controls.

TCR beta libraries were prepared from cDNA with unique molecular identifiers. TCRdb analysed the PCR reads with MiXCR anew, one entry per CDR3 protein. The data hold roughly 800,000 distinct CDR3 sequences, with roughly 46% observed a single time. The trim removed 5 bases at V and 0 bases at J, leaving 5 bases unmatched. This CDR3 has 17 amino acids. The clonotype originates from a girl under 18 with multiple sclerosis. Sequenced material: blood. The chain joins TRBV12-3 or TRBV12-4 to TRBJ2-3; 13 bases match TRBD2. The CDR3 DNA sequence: TGTGCCAGCAGTCCCGGACTAGCGGGAGACAGCACAGATACGCAGTATTTT. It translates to CASSPGLAGDSTDTQYF.